A selection of T cell receptor beta chains follows, all from one sample in a study of CD8 T cells in Susac syndrome. TCRdb reanalysed the immunoSEQ multiplex PCR reads using MiXCR and keeps one entry per CDR3 protein. This sample has about 120,000 distinct CDR3 sequences, with about nine tenths found just once. Sequencing was performed on CD4+ T cells from PBMCs. All receptors derive from a human donor in good health. CDR3s include the opening cysteine and the closing phenylalanine or tryptophan. Each record gives: clone size, V gene, J gene, CDR3 protein. Rows may omit the clone size; those that give it use once, few, many or a size class.

few	TRBV20-1	TRBJ2-7	CSAQSKWGLDYEQYF
.	TRBV12-5	TRBJ1-3	CASENTIYF
.	TRBV5-1	TRBJ2-3	CASSLQLVASRDTQYF
.	TRBV5-1	TRBJ2-7	CASSLLTGGYEQYF
.	TRBV2	TRBJ1-4	CASSEEVGTGGPF
.	TRBV6-5	TRBJ1-5	CASSYSWTGEQPQHF
.	TRBV2	TRBJ1-2	CASSEGQEYYGYTF
.	TRBV5-1	TRBJ2-5	CASSGSYRKETQYF
.	TRBV7-2	TRBJ1-1	CASRITGPNTEAFF
.	TRBV3-1	TRBJ1-5	CASSQARDPDQPQHF
.	TRBV7-9	TRBJ1-2	CASSLNGYTF
.	TRBV19	TRBJ2-1	CASSGSSYNEQFF
.	TRBV29-1	TRBJ2-2	CSVRHFQNTGELFF
.	TRBV6-2/TRBV6-3	TRBJ2-7	CASSTYENRDRVSYEQYF
.	TRBV16	TRBJ2-7	CASSQSNSHEQYF
.	TRBV19	TRBJ1-1	CASSALTGNTEAFF
.	TRBV28	TRBJ2-5	CASSFGTSGARRETQYF
.	TRBV11-2	TRBJ2-2	CASSPSIIGGTGELFF
once	TRBV4-2	TRBJ2-7	CASSHPGGDNEQYF
.	TRBV20-1	TRBJ2-1	CSASQGANNEQFF
.	TRBV15	TRBJ2-2	CATSRERVGQGTGELFF
.	TRBV13	TRBJ2-1	CASSRGTGPTNEQFF
.	TRBV5-1	TRBJ1-2	CASSLGTATDYGYTF
.	TRBV5-1	TRBJ2-7	CASSLEGTGMTYEQYF
.	TRBV19	TRBJ1-2	CASTQGARSLYYGYTF
once	TRBV5-6	TRBJ2-7	CASSLMTVGTYEQYF
few	TRBV27	TRBJ1-1	CASSLGEYTEAFF
.	TRBV7-2	TRBJ1-2	CASSLEVSRVGGYTF
.	TRBV14	TRBJ2-1	CASSQVDRGRFIDEQFF
few	TRBV9	TRBJ2-7	CASSVTGDEQYF
.	TRBV7-2	TRBJ2-1	CASSALAGGPYNEQFF
.	TRBV5-1	TRBJ1-2	CASSLGTGNNYGYTF
.	TRBV30	TRBJ1-1	CAWSARTGGLVTEAFF
.	TRBV25-1	TRBJ2-7	CASSDLKQTRPYEQYF
.	TRBV5-1	TRBJ2-3	CASSLVDDRTDTQYF
.	TRBV12-3/TRBV12-4	TRBJ1-1	CASTTWGEAFF